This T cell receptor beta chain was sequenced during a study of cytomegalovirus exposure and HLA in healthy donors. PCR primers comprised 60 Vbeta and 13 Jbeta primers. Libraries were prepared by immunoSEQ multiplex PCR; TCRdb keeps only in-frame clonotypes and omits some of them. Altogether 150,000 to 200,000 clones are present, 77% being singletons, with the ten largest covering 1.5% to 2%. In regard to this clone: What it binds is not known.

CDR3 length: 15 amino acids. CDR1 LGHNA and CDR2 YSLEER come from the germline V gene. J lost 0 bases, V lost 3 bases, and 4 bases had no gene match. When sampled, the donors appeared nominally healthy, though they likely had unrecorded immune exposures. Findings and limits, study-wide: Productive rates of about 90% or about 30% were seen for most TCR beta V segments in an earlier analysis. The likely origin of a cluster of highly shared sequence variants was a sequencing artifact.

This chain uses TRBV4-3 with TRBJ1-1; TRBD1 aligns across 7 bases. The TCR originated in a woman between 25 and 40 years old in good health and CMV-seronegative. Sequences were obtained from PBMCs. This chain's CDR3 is CASSHHRGLNTEAFF. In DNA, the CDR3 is TGCGCCAGCAGCCACCACAGGGGTTTGAACACTGAAGCTTTCTTT.